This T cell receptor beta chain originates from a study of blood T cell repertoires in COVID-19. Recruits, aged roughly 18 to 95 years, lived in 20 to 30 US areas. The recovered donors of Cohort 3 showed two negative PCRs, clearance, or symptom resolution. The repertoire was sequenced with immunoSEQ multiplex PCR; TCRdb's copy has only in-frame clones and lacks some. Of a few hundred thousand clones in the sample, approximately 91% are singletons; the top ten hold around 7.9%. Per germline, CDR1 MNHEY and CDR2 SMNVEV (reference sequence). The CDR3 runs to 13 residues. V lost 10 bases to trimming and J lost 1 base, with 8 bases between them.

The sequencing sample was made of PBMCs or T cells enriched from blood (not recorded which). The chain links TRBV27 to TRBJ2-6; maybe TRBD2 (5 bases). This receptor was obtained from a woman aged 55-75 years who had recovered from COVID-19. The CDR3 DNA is TGTGCCACCCGGACTTCTGGGGCCAACGTCCTGACTTTC. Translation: CATRTSGANVLTF.